A single sample gave rise to the 20 T cell receptor beta chains below, sequenced in a study of cytomegalovirus exposure and HLA in healthy donors. The protocol was immunoSEQ multiplex PCR, while the TCRdb copy is restricted to in-frame clones and leaves out a portion. The sample consists of approximately 200,000 clones, around 90% of them appearing once. The specimen sequenced was PBMCs. The receptors derive from a woman younger than 35 in good health and CMV-seronegative.

V is TRBV28 and J is TRBJ2-2, with a weak D call TRBD2 (6 bases). Germline-derived CDR1 and CDR2 are MDHEN and SYDVKM. V was cut by 4 bases and J by 1 base, with 10 bases left in between. The CDR3 runs 15 residues. Written as DNA, the CDR3 is TGTGCCAGCAGTTCGTCGGGAGTGAACACCGGGGAGCTGTTTTTT. As protein: CASSSSGVNTGELFF.

The chain employs TRBV27 and TRBJ1-5; no firm D call. Trimming left V 2 bases short and J 9 bases short, with 8 bases between. The germline CDR1 and CDR2 sequences are MNHEY and SMNVEV (reference sequence). The CDR3 is 12 amino acids. This CDR3 is CASSLLARPQHF. The DNA for the CDR3 is TGTGCCAGCAGTTTACTGGCTCGGCCCCAGCATTTT.

This chain joins TRBV27 and TRBJ2-1; 8 bases align to TRBD2. Germline CDR1 and CDR2: MNHEY and SMNVEV (reference sequence). The length of the CDR3 is 14 residues. Unmatched junction bases numbered 4, after V lost 0 bases and J lost 9 bases. The CDR3 bases are TGTGCCAGCAGTTTATCGCGGGGGGCCAGTGAGCAGTTCTTC. Translating it yields CASSLSRGASEQFF.

This clone was found a few times. The chain has TRBV10-3 and TRBJ1-2, with 9 nucleotides matching TRBD1. The CDR3 runs to 15 residues. Germline trimming cut 6 bases from V and 3 bases from J; bases unmatched to any gene: 8. Germline V gene sequence: CDR1 ENHRY, CDR2 SYGVKD. In DNA form, the CDR3 reads TGTGCCATCAGGGATCGGACAGGGGTGGACTATGGCTACACCTTC. Protein: CAIRDRTGVDYGYTF.

The J gene is TRBJ2-3, the V gene TRBV28, with 7 positions matching TRBD1. J gave up 2 bases and V 6 bases, and 8 bases lay outside the gene matches. Germline CDR1 MDHEN, CDR2 SYDVKM. CDR3 size: 15 residues. In DNA form, the CDR3 reads TGTGCCAGCAGCAGACAGGGAGAACACACAGATACGCAGTATTTT. Its translation is CASSRQGEHTDTQYF.

The gene calls are TRBV6-5 and TRBJ1-1; tentatively, D is TRBD1 (6 bases). V lost 1 base, J lost 4 bases, and 10 bases lay in between. Germline V gene lookup returns CDR1 MNHEY and CDR2 SVGAGI. This CDR3 is built from 14 residues. The CDR3 loop is CASSYFQQGTEAFF. DNA for the CDR3: TGTGCCAGCAGTTACTTCCAACAGGGCACTGAAGCTTTCTTT.

Note on this clone: The identical CDR3 is also encoded by other nucleotide sequences in the sample. The chain carries TRBV28 and TRBJ2-7; D may be TRBD2 (5 bases). Trimming stripped 1 base from V and 4 bases from J, with 8 bases between. Germline CDR1 MDHEN, CDR2 SYDVKM. This CDR3 spans 13 amino acids. The CDR3 DNA sequence: TGTGCCAGCAGTTTATCGACGGGATACGAGCAGTACTTC. Encoded protein: CASSLSTGYEQYF. The full variable domain, rest sourced from reference TRBV28 and TRBJ2-7, is DVKVTQSSRYLVKRTGEKVFLECVQDMDHENMFWYRQDPGLGLRLIYFSYDVKMKEKGDIPEGYSVSREKKERFSLILESASTNQTSMYLCASSLSTGYEQYFGPGTRLTVT.

The chain is built from TRBV6-1 and TRBJ1-5; D is unresolved. V shed 1 base and J shed 7 bases, with 11 bases lying between them. Germline V gene sequence: CDR1 MNHNS, CDR2 SASEGT. CDR3 length: 14 residues. CDR3 in amino acids: CASSEGLVGQPQHF. For the CDR3, the DNA is TGTGCCAGCAGTGAAGGCTTGGTTGGCCAGCCCCAGCATTTT.

V and J are TRBV9 and TRBJ1-1, with 8 bases matching TRBD1. The CDR3 loop spans 14 amino acids. V gave up 4 bases and J gave up 5 bases; unmatched junction bases: 7. CDR1 SGDLS and CDR2 YYNGEE come from the germline V gene. In nucleotides, the CDR3 is TGTGCCAGCAGCTCATCGGACAGGGTGACTGAAGCTTTCTTT. Amino acids: CASSSSDRVTEAFF.

J is TRBJ1-6 and V is TRBV6-5; D gene ambiguous. Trimming cost V 5 bases and J 13 bases, with 6 bases left between them. The CDR3 covers 10 residues. Germline CDR1 and CDR2: MNHEY and SVGAGI. This CDR3 is CASSPSPLHF. CDR3 sequence (DNA): TGTGCCAGCAGTCCCAGTCCCCTCCACTTT.

This clone was seen more than once but under ten times. This chain connects TRBV30 to TRBJ1-5; perhaps TRBD1 as D (5 bases). Germline CDR1 and CDR2: GTSNPN and SVGIG (reference sequence). The germline V and J ends were trimmed by 0 bases and 7 bases, with 13 bases remaining between them. The CDR3 is made up of 14 amino acids. CDR3 protein: CAWSVGQGVQPQHF. CDR3 DNA: TGTGCCTGGAGTGTGGGGCAGGGTGTCCAGCCCCAGCATTTT.

The chain employs TRBV2 and TRBJ2-2, with 13 bases lining up with TRBD2. The V and J ends lost 5 bases and 6 bases, in that order; junction bases with no gene match: 3. The CDR3 sequence is 15 residues long. CDR1 and CDR2 from the germline V gene are SNHLY and FYNNEI. CDR3 in DNA: TGTGCCAGCAGTCGGACTAGCGGGAGTCCCGGGGAGCTGTTTTTT. As protein: CASSRTSGSPGELFF.

This rearrangement joins TRBV10-3 to TRBJ2-7; weak D call: TRBD2 (5 bases). Trimming shortened V by 3 bases and J by 1 base, and 7 bases separated the two germline ends. In germline, CDR1 is ENHRY, CDR2 SYGVKD. The CDR3 covers 13 residues. Here the CDR3 reads CAISERGSYEQYF. As DNA, the CDR3 is TGTGCCATCAGTGAACGAGGGTCCTACGAGCAGTACTTC.

With respect to this clone: The same CDR3 can be traced to other DNA sequences in this sample. The chain couples TRBV30 to TRBJ1-1; unclear D gene. The CDR3 runs to 13 residues. V lost 1 base to trimming and J lost 2 bases, with 8 bases between them. CDR1 GTSNPN and CDR2 SVGIG come from the germline V gene (reference sequence). CDR3: CAWSAGINTEAFF. The CDR3 bases are TGTGCCTGGAGTGCGGGGATAAACACTGAAGCTTTCTTT.

The V and J genes are TRBV27 and TRBJ2-1, with D possibly TRBD2 on 6 matching bases. The V gene's germline CDR1 is MNHEY and CDR2 SMNVEV (reference sequence). CDR3 length: 15 amino acids. Trimming stripped 3 bases from V and 0 bases from J, with 9 bases between. The CDR3 protein is CASSFGGTSYNEQFF. For the CDR3, the DNA is TGTGCCAGCAGTTTTGGAGGGACCTCCTACAATGAGCAGTTCTTC.

J is TRBJ1-5 and V is TRBV28; D perhaps matches TRBD1 (5 bases). V was shortened by 7 bases and J by 4 bases, with 23 bases between the two germline ends. Germline CDR1 is MDHEN and CDR2 is SYDVKM. The CDR3 extends over 17 amino acids. The chain's CDR3 is CASTSPGPPPLNQPQHF. CDR3 DNA: TGTGCCAGCACTTCCCCAGGGCCACCTCCCTTAAATCAGCCCCAGCATTTT.

This sequence joins TRBV19 and TRBJ1-5; D is uncertain. The CDR3 loop spans 15 amino acids. V lost 2 bases and J lost 1, with 9 bases in between. Germline V gives CDR1 LNHDA, CDR2 SQIVND (reference sequence). DNA of the CDR3: TGTGCCAGTAGTATACGGGTAAGGAGCAATCAGCCCCAGCATTTT. This translates into CASSIRVRSNQPQHF.

V and J are TRBV11-2 and TRBJ2-1; possible D gene TRBD2, 6 bases. This CDR3 spans 16 amino acids. Per germline, CDR1 SGHAT and CDR2 FQNNGV. V was shortened by 5 bases and J by 0 bases, with 14 bases between the two germline ends. The CDR3: CASSRGMVSSYNEQFF. The CDR3 DNA reads TGTGCCAGCAGCCGGGGGATGGTCAGCTCCTACAATGAGCAGTTCTTC.

This rearrangement joins TRBV28 to TRBJ2-1; TRBD2 aligns across 15 bases. V shed 7 bases, J shed 7 bases, and the junction held 5 bases outside the gene matches. The CDR3 has 15 amino acids. Germline V gene sequence: CDR1 MDHEN, CDR2 SYDVKM. CDR3 sequence: CASTPGLAGGNEQFF. The CDR3 nucleotides read TGTGCCAGCACTCCGGGACTAGCGGGAGGTAATGAGCAGTTCTTC.

The rearrangement links TRBV25-1 to TRBJ2-3, with 7 bases identical to TRBD2. The V gene's germline CDR1 is MGHDK and CDR2 SYGVNS. J lost 4 bases, V lost 2 bases, and 9 bases had no gene match. The CDR3 spans 16 residues. CDR3 sequence reads: CASSEPPGGFADTQYF. CDR3 coding DNA: TGTGCCAGCAGTGAACCCCCGGGAGGATTCGCAGATACGCAGTATTTT.